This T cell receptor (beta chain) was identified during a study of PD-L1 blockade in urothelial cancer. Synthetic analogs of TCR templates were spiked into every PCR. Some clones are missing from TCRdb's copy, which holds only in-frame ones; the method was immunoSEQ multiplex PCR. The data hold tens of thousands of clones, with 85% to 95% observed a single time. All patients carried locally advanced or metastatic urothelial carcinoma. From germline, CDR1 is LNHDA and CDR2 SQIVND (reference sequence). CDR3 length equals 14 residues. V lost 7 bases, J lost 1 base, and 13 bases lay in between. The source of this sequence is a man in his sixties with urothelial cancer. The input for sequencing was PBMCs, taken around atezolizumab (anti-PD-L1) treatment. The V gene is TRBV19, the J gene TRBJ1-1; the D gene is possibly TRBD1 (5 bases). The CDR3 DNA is TGTGCCAGTAATCGCCCAGGGCCGAACACTGAAGCTTTCTTT. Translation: CASNRPGPNTEAFF.